Listed below are T cell receptor beta chains from one sample, sequenced in a study of PD-L1 blockade in urothelial cancer. TCRdb keeps only in-frame clones here, not all; method: immunoSEQ multiplex PCR. This table has approximately 120,000 clones, around 88% appearing once. Here the sequenced sample was PBMCs, taken around atezolizumab (anti-PD-L1) treatment. The receptors were gathered from a man between 50 and 59 years old with urothelial cancer. Both conserved end residues are part of each CDR3.

v_gene	j_gene	CDR3aa
TRBV30	TRBJ1-1	CAWKTRGTEAFF
TRBV7-2	TRBJ2-7	CASSSAGNSYEQYF
TRBV11-2	TRBJ2-7	CASSPSGSGYEQYF
TRBV28	TRBJ1-2	CASSLHRSNYGYTF
TRBV10-3	TRBJ2-5	CAIGKDRGETQYF
TRBV5-1	TRBJ2-2	CASGRGSNTGELFF
TRBV15	TRBJ2-1	CATSRRLAGGSEQFF
TRBV19	TRBJ2-3	CASSLPPGGGKDTQYF
TRBV5-1	TRBJ2-7	CASSSTGEVYEQYF
TRBV28	TRBJ2-1	CASIRTGDYNEQFF
TRBV30	TRBJ2-3	CAWSGGTGDGTQYF
TRBV13	TRBJ2-1	CASSLGQGLKGQFF
TRBV6-4	TRBJ2-7	CASSDLLWGLQNEQYF
TRBV7-8	TRBJ2-1	CASSPTAGRYNEQFF
TRBV19	TRBJ2-1	CASSIASPRYNEQFF
TRBV27	TRBJ2-7	CAGRQGPSEQYF
TRBV19	TRBJ2-1	CASSWTRQGAKNEQFF
TRBV11-3	TRBJ2-2	CASSLRGGRTGELFF
TRBV6-1	TRBJ2-5	CASSETRGADQETQYF
TRBV29-1	TRBJ2-1	CSVVDRGHNEQFF
TRBV6-6	TRBJ2-7	CATSGTTDYEQYF
TRBV19	TRBJ2-3	CASSIGSGSDTQYF
TRBV9	TRBJ2-3	CASSVASGRDTQYF
TRBV6-1	TRBJ1-2	CASSEQAYTF
TRBV30	TRBJ1-5	CAWSRDRPNQPQHF
TRBV18	TRBJ2-1	CASSPTRGTSYNEQFF
TRBV5-6	TRBJ2-1	CASSWGDLYNEQFF
TRBV6-1	TRBJ2-7	CASSEARFEQYF
TRBV28	TRBJ2-7	CASSFEGSGAYEQYF
TRBV19	TRBJ2-3	CASSIDRQGTSVAQYF
TRBV7-8	TRBJ1-1	CASSSSTGQRTEAFF
TRBV2	TRBJ1-2	CASNQGANYGYTF
TRBV27	TRBJ1-5	CASSPRTGLGQPQHF
TRBV7-2	TRBJ1-1	CASSLVAAATEAFF
TRBV28	TRBJ2-3	CASSLYYGTTTDTQYF
TRBV27	TRBJ1-5	CASSLRGYSNQPQHF
TRBV7-3	TRBJ1-1	CASSAGEGAEAFF
TRBV11-2	TRBJ2-1	CASSLDNGGEQFF
TRBV27	TRBJ1-5	CASSNPGGNQPQHF
TRBV9	TRBJ1-2	CASSRGAGLANYGYTF
TRBV28	TRBJ2-7	CASRGRDRVSREQYF